This T cell receptor (beta chain) was sequenced in a study of T cell responses to AZD1222 COVID-19 vaccine. Study-level points and caveats: In a largely white British group with more females than males, clonal diversity was possibly underestimated. Researchers report vaccine-associated CD4 TCRs spanning spike, with dominance at 160-218 and 743-854.

With regard to this clone: The antigen remains undetermined.

In germline, CDR1 is LGHNA, CDR2 YSLEER. V shed 5 bases and J shed 3 bases, with 13 bases lying between them. The CDR3 is 14 amino acids. TCRdb's copy holds only in-frame clones and misses some; the assay was immunoSEQ multiplex PCR. The data hold some 150,000 clones, with approximately 91% observed a single time. Sequences were derived from peripheral blood, sampled 28 days after the second dose of the MenACWY control vaccine. V is TRBV4-3 and J is TRBJ1-1; possibly TRBD1 for D (6 bases). This TCR was sampled from an adult who received the MenACWY meningococcal vaccine as a control. The chain's CDR3 is CASSSQGRHTEAFF. CDR3 nucleotide sequence: TGCGCCAGCAGCTCACAGGGAAGGCACACTGAAGCTTTCTTT.